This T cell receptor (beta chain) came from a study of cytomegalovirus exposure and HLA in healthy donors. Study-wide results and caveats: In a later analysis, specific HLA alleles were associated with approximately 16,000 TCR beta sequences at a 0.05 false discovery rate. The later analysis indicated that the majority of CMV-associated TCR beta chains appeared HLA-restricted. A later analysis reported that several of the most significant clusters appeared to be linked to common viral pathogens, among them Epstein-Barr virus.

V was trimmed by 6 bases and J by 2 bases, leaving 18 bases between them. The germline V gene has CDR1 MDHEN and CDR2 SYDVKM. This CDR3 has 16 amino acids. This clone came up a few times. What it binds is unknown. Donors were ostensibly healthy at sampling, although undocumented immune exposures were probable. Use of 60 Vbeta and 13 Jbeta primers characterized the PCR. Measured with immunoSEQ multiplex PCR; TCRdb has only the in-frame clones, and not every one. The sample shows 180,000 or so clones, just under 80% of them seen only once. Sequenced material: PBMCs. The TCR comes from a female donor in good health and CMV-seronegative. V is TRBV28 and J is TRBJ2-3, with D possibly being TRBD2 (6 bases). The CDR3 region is CASSLHLREATDTQYF. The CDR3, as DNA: TGTGCCAGCAGCCTTCACTTGAGGGAGGCCACAGATACGCAGTATTTT.